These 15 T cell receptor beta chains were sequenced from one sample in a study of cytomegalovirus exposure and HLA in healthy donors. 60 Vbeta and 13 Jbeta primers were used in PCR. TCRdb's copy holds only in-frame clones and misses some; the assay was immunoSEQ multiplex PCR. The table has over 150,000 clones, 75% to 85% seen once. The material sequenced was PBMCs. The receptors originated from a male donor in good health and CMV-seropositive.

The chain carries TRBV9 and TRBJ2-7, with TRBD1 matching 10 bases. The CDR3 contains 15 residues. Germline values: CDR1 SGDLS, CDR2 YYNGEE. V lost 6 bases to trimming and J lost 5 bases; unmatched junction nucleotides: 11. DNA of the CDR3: TGTGCCAGCACCCCAACCAGGACAGGGGGACACGAGCAGTACTTC. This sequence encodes CASTPTRTGGHEQYF.

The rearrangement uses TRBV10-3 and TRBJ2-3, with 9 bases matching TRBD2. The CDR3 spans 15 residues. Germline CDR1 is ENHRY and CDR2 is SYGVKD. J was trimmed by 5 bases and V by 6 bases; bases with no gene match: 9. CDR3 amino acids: CAIRPAGGPGDTQYF. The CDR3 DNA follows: TGTGCCATCAGACCCGCGGGGGGGCCGGGAGATACGCAGTATTTT.

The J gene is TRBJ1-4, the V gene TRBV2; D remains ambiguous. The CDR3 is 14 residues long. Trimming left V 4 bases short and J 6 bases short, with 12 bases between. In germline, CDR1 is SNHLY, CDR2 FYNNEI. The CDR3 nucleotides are TGTGCCAGCAGTGGCTCCCCCAGGCATGAAAAACTGTTTTTT. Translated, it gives CASSGSPRHEKLFF.

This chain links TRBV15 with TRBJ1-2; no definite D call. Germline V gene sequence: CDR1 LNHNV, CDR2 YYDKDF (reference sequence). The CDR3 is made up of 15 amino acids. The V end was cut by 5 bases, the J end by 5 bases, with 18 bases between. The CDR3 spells CATSGNRVGGYGYTF. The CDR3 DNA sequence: TGTGCCACCAGCGGCAATAGGGTGGGAGGATATGGCTACACCTTC.

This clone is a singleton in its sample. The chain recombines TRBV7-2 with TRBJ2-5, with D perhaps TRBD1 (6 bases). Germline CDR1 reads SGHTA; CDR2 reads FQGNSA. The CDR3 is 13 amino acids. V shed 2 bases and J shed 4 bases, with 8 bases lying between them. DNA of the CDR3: TGTGCCAGCAGCTTATACAGGGTAGAGACCCAGTACTTC. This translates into CASSLYRVETQYF.

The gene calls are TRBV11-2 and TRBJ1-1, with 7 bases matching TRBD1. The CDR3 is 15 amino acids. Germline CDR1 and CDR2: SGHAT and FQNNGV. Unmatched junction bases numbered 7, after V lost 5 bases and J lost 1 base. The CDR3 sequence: CASSAYRGENTEAFF. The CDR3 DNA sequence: TGTGCCAGCAGCGCCTACAGGGGAGAGAACACTGAAGCTTTCTTT.

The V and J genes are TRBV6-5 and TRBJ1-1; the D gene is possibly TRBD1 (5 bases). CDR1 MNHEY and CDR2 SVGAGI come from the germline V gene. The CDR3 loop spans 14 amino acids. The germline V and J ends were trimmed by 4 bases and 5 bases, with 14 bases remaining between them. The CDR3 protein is CASSWVGGRTEAFF. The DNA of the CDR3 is TGTGCCAGCAGTTGGGTGGGGGGAAGAACTGAAGCTTTCTTT.

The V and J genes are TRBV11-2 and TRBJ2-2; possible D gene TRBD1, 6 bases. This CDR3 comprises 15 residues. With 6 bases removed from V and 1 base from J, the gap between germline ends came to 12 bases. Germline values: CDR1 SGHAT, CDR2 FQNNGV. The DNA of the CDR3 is TGTGCCAGCAGGCCGGGGACACTGAACACCGGGGAGCTGTTTTTT. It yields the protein CASRPGTLNTGELFF.

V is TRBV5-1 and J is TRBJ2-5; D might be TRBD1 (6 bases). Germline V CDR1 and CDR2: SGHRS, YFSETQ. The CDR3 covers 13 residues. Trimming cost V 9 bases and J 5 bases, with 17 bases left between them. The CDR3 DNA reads TGCGCCATAAGGGACATCCAAGCGGAGACCCAGTACTTC. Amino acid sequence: CAIRDIQAETQYF.

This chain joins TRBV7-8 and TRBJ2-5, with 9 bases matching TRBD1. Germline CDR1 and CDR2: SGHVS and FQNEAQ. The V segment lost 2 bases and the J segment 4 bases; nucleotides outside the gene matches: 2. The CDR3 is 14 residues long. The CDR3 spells CASSLRTGVETQYF. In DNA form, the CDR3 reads TGTGCCAGCAGCTTAAGGACAGGGGTAGAGACCCAGTACTTC.

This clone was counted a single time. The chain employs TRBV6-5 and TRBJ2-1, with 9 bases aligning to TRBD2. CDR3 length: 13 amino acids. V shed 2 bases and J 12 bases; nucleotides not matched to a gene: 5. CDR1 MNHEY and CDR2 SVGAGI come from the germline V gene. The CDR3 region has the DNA TGTGCCAGCAGTTACGTCCTAGCGGGGAGGCAGTTCTTC. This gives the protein CASSYVLAGRQFF.

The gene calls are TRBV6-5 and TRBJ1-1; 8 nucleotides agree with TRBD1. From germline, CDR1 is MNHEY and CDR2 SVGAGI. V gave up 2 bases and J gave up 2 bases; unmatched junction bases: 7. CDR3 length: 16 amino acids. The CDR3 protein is CASSYTPGQANTEAFF. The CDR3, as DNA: TGTGCCAGCAGTTACACCCCGGGACAGGCAAACACTGAAGCTTTCTTT.

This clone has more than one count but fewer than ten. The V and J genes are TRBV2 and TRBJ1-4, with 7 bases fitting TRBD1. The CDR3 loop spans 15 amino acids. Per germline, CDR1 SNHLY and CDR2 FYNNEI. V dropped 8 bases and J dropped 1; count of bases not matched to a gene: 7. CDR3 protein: CASSLRQGTNEKLFF. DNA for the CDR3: TGTGCCAGCTCCCTTAGACAGGGAACTAATGAAAAACTGTTTTTT.

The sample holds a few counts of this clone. The CDR3 DNA reads TGTGCCAGCAGTTTATATCCGGGGGACCCGAACACTGAAGCTTTCTTT. Translation: CASSLYPGDPNTEAFF. The gene calls are TRBV27 and TRBJ1-1; the D gene is possibly TRBD1 (5 bases). V lost 1 base, J lost 1 base, and 13 bases lay in between. Germline assignment: CDR1 MNHEY and CDR2 SMNVEV (reference sequence). The CDR3 sequence is 16 residues long.

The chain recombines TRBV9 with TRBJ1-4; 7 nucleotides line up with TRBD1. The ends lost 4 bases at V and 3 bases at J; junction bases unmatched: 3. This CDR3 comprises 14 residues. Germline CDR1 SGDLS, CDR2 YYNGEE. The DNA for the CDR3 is TGTGCCAGCAGCCATGGGACAGCTAATGAAAAACTGTTTTTT. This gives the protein CASSHGTANEKLFF.